What follows describes a single T cell receptor beta chain. The antigen is unknown. Synthesis of cDNA was accomplished via 5'RACE employing 10-nucleotide random UMIs. Each CDR3 protein gets one entry after TCRdb re-called the 5' RACE reads with MiXCR. The sample consists of 95,000 to 110,000 distinct CDR3 sequences, more than 10% of them appearing once. The data originate from a study of neurological immune-mediated disorders. Stated time point: longitudinal time-point 3. Unsorted libraries were generated from 2 million PBMCs held at -80 degrees C. The CDR3 extends over 16 amino acids. Germline V gene sequence: CDR1 KGHDR, CDR2 SFDVKD. The ends were cut back, 4 bases at V and 4 bases at J, with 17 bases in the middle. Study-wide findings and caveats: Falling below healthy controls, multiple sclerosis showed the least TCR clonal expansion, while HTLV-1-associated myelopathy showed the most. The absence of shared CDR3 amino acid sequences among expanded clones across subjects suggests private repertoires in all groups.

V gene TRBV24-1 combines with J gene TRBJ2-3; tentatively, D is TRBD1 (6 bases). The sequence came from a female donor with HTLV-1-associated myelopathy (HAM/TSP). The sample was PBMCs. The CDR3 bases are TGTGCCACCAGTGACCAAACAGGGCGTACTGCAGATACGCAGTATTTT. Translation: CATSDQTGRTADTQYF.